One sample yielded the 17 T cell receptor beta chains listed below, sequenced in a study of blood T cell repertoires in COVID-19. TCRdb's table, derived via immunoSEQ multiplex PCR, lists solely in-frame clones and lacks some. The repertoire holds 150,000 or so clones, with 80% to 90% as singletons. Sequenced input: peripheral blood. The receptor source for this set is a woman in her sixties with acute or convalescent COVID-19.

The chain uses TRBV7-2 and TRBJ2-1; D is unclear. Trimming removed 0 bases at V and 2 bases at J, with 11 bases between. The CDR3 is made up of 16 amino acids. Germline CDR1 is SGHTA and CDR2 is FQGNSA. The DNA of the CDR3 is TGTGCCAGCAGCTTAGCGTATAGTGTCGCCTACAATGAGCAGTTCTTC. Its translation: CASSLAYSVAYNEQFF.

The chain links TRBV7-2 to TRBJ2-1; D is unresolved. Trimming shortened V by 5 bases and J by 10 bases, and 9 bases separated the two germline ends. Germline values: CDR1 SGHTA, CDR2 FQGNSA. The CDR3 loop spans 11 amino acids. The CDR3: CASSPGLEQFF. CDR3 coding DNA: TGTGCCAGCAGCCCAGGTCTCGAGCAGTTCTTC. The full variable domain, completed using reference TRBV7-2 and TRBJ2-1, is GAGVSQSPSNKVTEKGKDVELRCDPISGHTALYWYRQSLGQGLEFLIYFQGNSAPDKSGLPSDRFSAERTGGSVSTLTIQRTQQEDSAVYLCASSPGLEQFFGPGTRLTVL.

The J gene is TRBJ1-1, the V gene TRBV12-3 or TRBV12-4; 7 bases fit TRBD1. The CDR3 contains 13 residues. After removal of 6 bases from V and 7 bases from J, the junction contained 8 bases not matched to a gene. Here the CDR3 DNA reads TGTGCCAGCAGGTTACAGGGGAGTGGTGAAGCTTTCTTT. Translation gives CASRLQGSGEAFF.

This chain uses TRBV19 with TRBJ1-5; D remains ambiguous. V was trimmed by 5 bases and J by 3 bases, leaving 14 bases between them. Germline CDR1 LNHDA, CDR2 SQIVND (reference sequence). This CDR3 is built from 15 residues. The CDR3 nucleotides read TGTGCCAGTAGTGCGAGCGCAATCTTCAATCAGCCCCAGCATTTT. Translation gives CASSASAIFNQPQHF.

This clone has a single count. This chain joins TRBV23-1 and TRBJ2-1, with 13 bases aligning to TRBD2. TRBV23-1 counts as an open reading frame of uncertain function. The CDR3 totals 20 residues. V lost 7 bases and J lost 0; bases outside the gene matches: 15. The CDR3 coding sequence is TGCGCCAGCACCCAAATGGGACTAGCGGGGCGTTTCAGCTCCTACAATGAGCAGTTCTTC. Translation gives CASTQMGLAGRFSSYNEQFF.

The chain recombines TRBV4-3 with TRBJ1-4, with D perhaps matching TRBD1 (6 bases). The CDR3 length is 16 residues. With 4 bases removed from V and 4 bases from J, the gap between germline ends came to 16 bases. Germline V gives CDR1 LGHNA, CDR2 YSLEER. The DNA for the CDR3 is TGCGCCAGCAGCCTTCTGGCGGGGGGCCTTAATGAAAAACTGTTTTTT. It translates to CASSLLAGGLNEKLFF.

This rearrangement joins TRBV28 to TRBJ2-5; D is unresolved. The germline gives CDR1 MDHEN, CDR2 SYDVKM. V gave up 5 bases and J gave up 5 bases, with 18 bases separating them. The CDR3 runs to 15 residues. CDR3 bases: TGTGCCAGCAGTCACTCCCAACCCGGTTATGAGACCCAGTACTTC. Encoded protein: CASSHSQPGYETQYF.

The chain has TRBV6-5 and TRBJ1-3, with no clear D. The V end lost 2 bases, the J end lost 1 base, and 9 bases lay between the germline ends. This CDR3 has 15 amino acids. The germline V gene has CDR1 MNHEY and CDR2 SVGAGI. CDR3 sequence: CASSYQATSGNTIYF. Written as DNA, the CDR3 is TGTGCCAGCAGTTACCAAGCAACTTCTGGAAACACCATATATTTT.

This clone occurred a few times. V usage is TRBV3-1 (or the pseudogene TRBV3-2) and J usage is TRBJ1-2, with TRBD1 identical over 9 bases. Per the germline V gene, CDR1 is LGHDT and CDR2 is YNNKEL (reference sequence). V shed 3 bases and J 8 bases; nucleotides not matched to a gene: 16. CDR3 size: 17 residues. CDR3 coding DNA: TGTGCCAGCAGCCACTACGGATACACAGGGGGCGCGGAAGGCTACACCTTC. The encoded protein is CASSHYGYTGGAEGYTF.

The J gene is TRBJ2-7, the V gene TRBV27; D gene ambiguous. V lost 0 bases to trimming and J lost 9 bases, with 21 bases between them. The CDR3 runs 16 residues. Germline V lookup: CDR1 MNHEY, CDR2 SMNVEV (reference sequence). CDR3 nucleotides: TGTGCCAGCAGTTTATCGAGGTTCAACCTCGACGGCGGGCAGTACTTC. This codes for CASSLSRFNLDGGQYF.

Only one count was recorded for this clone. This chain uses TRBV25-1 with TRBJ1-2; D may be TRBD1 (6 bases). CDR3 size: 13 residues. Germline V lookup: CDR1 MGHDK, CDR2 SYGVNS. V was clipped by 5 bases and J by 5 bases, with 12 bases between them. This CDR3 reads CASSPTDRYGYTF. In nucleotides, the CDR3 is TGTGCCAGCAGTCCTACCGACAGGTATGGCTACACCTTC.

The chain recombines TRBV9 with TRBJ2-6, with 8 bases that match TRBD1. CDR3 size: 17 residues. Germline loops: CDR1 SGDLS, CDR2 YYNGEE. The V gene end was trimmed by 2 bases and the J gene end by 3 bases; junction bases not matched to a gene: 7. The DNA of the CDR3 is TGTGCCAGCAGCGTGTCACAGGGGGTAGGTGGGGCCAACGTCCTGACTTTC. It specifies CASSVSQGVGGANVLTF.

The chain carries TRBV7-2 and TRBJ2-5, with 7 nucleotides matching TRBD1. Looked up from germline, CDR1 is SGHTA and CDR2 is FQGNSA. The J segment lost 5 bases and the V segment lost 1 base, leaving 7 bases of the junction unmatched. CDR3 length: 15 amino acids. The CDR3 protein is CASSLVTGKGETQYF. The CDR3 DNA reads as TGTGCCAGCAGCTTAGTGACAGGGAAGGGGGAGACCCAGTACTTC.

The rearrangement uses TRBV4-3 and TRBJ1-2; D remains ambiguous. From germline, CDR1 is LGHNA and CDR2 YSLEER. The V gene lost 1 base and the J gene lost 6 bases, with 9 bases spanning the gap. The CDR3 covers 13 residues. The CDR3 loop is CASSQAGIDGYTF. The CDR3, as DNA: TGCGCCAGCAGCCAAGCAGGAATTGATGGCTACACCTTC.

This chain links TRBV20-1 with TRBJ1-1; the D is unclear. CDR3 length: 11 residues. CDR1 is DFQATT and CDR2 is SNEGSKA in the germline V gene (reference sequence). Trimming removed 5 bases at V and 5 bases at J, with 9 bases between. As DNA, the CDR3 is TGCAGTGCTTCGCCCCGGACTGAAGCTTTCTTT. It translates to CSASPRTEAFF.

The CDR3: CASSFEISSYNEQFF. DNA of the CDR3: TGCGCCAGCAGCTTCGAAATTAGCTCCTACAATGAGCAGTTCTTC. The chain carries TRBV5-1 and TRBJ2-1, with unresolved D. V shed 2 bases and J shed 0 bases, with 9 bases lying between them. Germline V CDR1 and CDR2: SGHRS, YFSETQ. CDR3 length equals 15 residues.

This clone was picked up one time. The J gene is TRBJ1-6, the V gene TRBV19; D perhaps matches TRBD1 (5 bases). Germline-derived CDR1 and CDR2 are LNHDA and SQIVND (reference sequence). V lost 4 bases and J 7 bases, leaving 17 bases between the germline ends. The CDR3 covers 16 residues. Here the CDR3 DNA reads TGTGCCAGTAGTACCGCCAAAGGGGTGAAGAATTCACCCCTCCACTTT. It yields the protein CASSTAKGVKNSPLHF.